Below are 27 T cell receptor beta chains sequenced from a single sample in a study of blood T cell repertoires in COVID-19. Generated by immunoSEQ multiplex PCR, the TCRdb table keeps only in-frame clones and is missing some. This sample has almost 300,000 clones, with 85% to 90% found just once. Sample: peripheral blood. These receptors all come from a woman in her 30s with COVID-19, enrolled during active disease.

This chain links TRBV11-2 with TRBJ2-5; maybe TRBD1 (7 bases). V was cut by 3 bases and J by 5 bases, with 16 bases left in between. Per the germline V gene, CDR1 is SGHAT and CDR2 is FQNNGV. The CDR3 contains 15 residues. The CDR3: CASSFRGALTETQYF. The DNA of the CDR3 is TGTGCCAGCAGCTTCAGGGGGGCGCTGACGGAGACCCAGTACTTC.

This chain links TRBV20-1 with TRBJ2-3, with D possibly being TRBD1 (6 bases). Trimming took 3 bases from V and 2 from J, leaving 18 bases between them. Germline V gene lookup returns CDR1 DFQATT and CDR2 SNEGSKA (reference sequence). The CDR3 sequence is 16 residues long. CDR3 coding DNA: TGCAGTGCTAGTAAGACCGCAGGGGACGCCACAGATACGCAGTATTTT. Protein: CSASKTAGDATDTQYF.

The chain uses TRBV19 and TRBJ1-1; 7 nucleotides agree with TRBD1. Per germline, CDR1 LNHDA and CDR2 SQIVND (reference sequence). This CDR3 has 14 amino acids. V trimming: 6 bases; J trimming: 4 bases; junction bases outside the gene matches: 8. The CDR3 loop is CASRAGGIVTEAFF. The CDR3 region has the DNA TGTGCCAGTAGGGCAGGGGGGATAGTCACTGAAGCTTTCTTT.

The V gene is TRBV12-3 or TRBV12-4, the J gene TRBJ1-3; D call uncertain. The CDR3 is made up of 13 amino acids. V lost 6 bases and J lost 4, with 10 bases in between. CDR3 region: CASSTRAGNTIYF. In DNA, the CDR3 is TGTGCCAGCAGCACGAGAGCCGGAAACACCATATATTTT.

The chain uses TRBV18 and TRBJ2-1; a possible D gene is TRBD1 (8 bases). CDR1 is KGHSH and CDR2 is LQKENI in the germline V gene. The CDR3 totals 15 residues. The V and J ends lost 3 bases and 4 bases respectively, with 13 bases between them. CDR3 residues: CASSPTQGGYNEQFF. Written as DNA, the CDR3 is TGTGCCAGCTCACCGACACAGGGGGGGTACAATGAGCAGTTCTTC. The full variable domain, completed using reference TRBV18 and TRBJ2-1, is NAGVMQNPRHLVRRRGQEARLRCSPMKGHSHVYWYRQLPEEGLKFMVYLQKENIIDESGMPKERFSAEFPKEGPSILRIQQVVRGDSAAYFCASSPTQGGYNEQFFGPGTRLTVL.

The chain links TRBV6-5 to TRBJ1-2; TRBD1 matches 7 bases. Germline values: CDR1 MNHEY, CDR2 SVGAGI. This CDR3 contains 15 residues. Trimming removed 7 bases from V and 4 bases from J; junction bases left unmatched: 12. CDR3 residues: CASTETNRGPYGYTF. In nucleotides, the CDR3 is TGTGCCAGCACCGAAACCAACAGGGGCCCCTATGGCTACACCTTC.

The chain uses TRBV19 and TRBJ1-1; 7 bases line up with TRBD1. Trimming took 5 bases from V and 0 from J; bases not matched to a gene: 12. Germline V gene sequence: CDR1 LNHDA, CDR2 SQIVND (reference sequence). This CDR3 is built from 17 residues. CDR3: CASSPPTGSLMNTEAFF. Here the CDR3 DNA reads TGTGCCAGTAGTCCACCGACAGGGTCTTTGATGAACACTGAAGCTTTCTTT.

The CDR3 DNA follows: TGTGCCAGCAGCTTAGGGAGCTCCTACGAGCAGTACTTC. Protein sequence: CASSLGSSYEQYF. The gene calls are TRBV11-2 and TRBJ2-7, with D unclear. The CDR3 covers 13 residues. From germline, CDR1 is SGHAT and CDR2 FQNNGV. V was cut by 1 base and J by 0 bases, with 4 bases left in between.

The chain combines TRBV4-2 with TRBJ1-4, with D unclear. The CDR3 totals 13 residues. With 2 bases removed from V and 7 bases from J, the gap between germline ends came to 8 bases. CDR1 is LGHNA and CDR2 is YNFKEQ in the germline V gene. The chain's CDR3 is CASSQQIGEKLFF. The CDR3 DNA reads TGTGCCAGCAGCCAACAAATCGGTGAAAAACTGTTTTTT.

This clone was detected only a few times. The genes are TRBV2 and TRBJ2-3; weak D call: TRBD2 (7 bases). Per germline, CDR1 SNHLY and CDR2 FYNNEI. The CDR3 extends over 12 amino acids. V was clipped by 6 bases and J by 11 bases, with 15 bases between them. The CDR3 DNA is TGTGCCAGCAGGGGGGGGGCGGGCCAGCAGTATTTT. Amino acids: CASRGGAGQQYF.

The V call is TRBV10-3, the J call TRBJ2-1; TRBD2 is a possible D gene (7 bases). With 0 bases removed from V and 3 bases from J, the gap between germline ends came to 12 bases. The length of the CDR3 is 16 residues. Per the germline V gene, CDR1 is ENHRY and CDR2 is SYGVKD. The CDR3 nucleotides read TGTGCCATCAGTGAGTCTACCGGGGGGCGCTACAATGAGCAGTTCTTC. It encodes CAISESTGGRYNEQFF.

V is TRBV11-2 and J is TRBJ1-2; TRBD1 might be the D (5 bases). V lost 2 bases, J lost 0 bases, and 13 bases lay in between. The CDR3 is made up of 16 amino acids. CDR1 and CDR2 (germline): SGHAT, FQNNGV. The CDR3 coding sequence is TGTGCCAGCAGCTTAAGGCGGGGGAGGGCTAACTATGGCTACACCTTC. This gives the protein CASSLRRGRANYGYTF.

This clone was counted between two and nine times. DNA for the CDR3: TGCGCCAGCAGCCTGACTCGGAACGCGGACATCTACTATGGCTACACCTTC. This encodes CASSLTRNADIYYGYTF. The chain recombines TRBV4-1 with TRBJ1-2; possibly TRBD1 for D (5 bases). The CDR3 is 17 residues long. Germline lookup yields CDR1 MGHRA and CDR2 YSYEKL. The V end lost 4 bases, the J end lost 3 bases, and 21 bases lay between the germline ends.

The rearrangement uses TRBV10-2 and TRBJ2-7; 10 nucleotides line up with TRBD2. The germline CDR1 and CDR2 sequences are WSHSY and SAAADI. With 6 bases clipped from V and 3 bases from J, the junction kept 8 bases outside the gene matches. The CDR3 length is 15 residues. This chain's CDR3 is CASRDEKRGGYEQYF. Written as DNA, the CDR3 is TGCGCCAGCAGAGACGAGAAGCGGGGGGGCTACGAGCAGTACTTC.

The chain uses TRBV7-9 and TRBJ2-1, with 11 bases aligning to TRBD2. The V gene end was trimmed by 3 bases and the J gene end by 2 bases; junction bases not matched to a gene: 9. The CDR3 runs 18 residues. The germline V gene has CDR1 SEHNR and CDR2 FQNEAQ (reference sequence). CDR3 region: CASSLTSGDSFPYNEQFF. CDR3 nucleotides: TGTGCCAGCAGCTTGACTAGCGGGGACTCGTTCCCCTACAATGAGCAGTTCTTC.

The chain has TRBV19 and TRBJ1-4; no clear D gene. Germline V gives CDR1 LNHDA, CDR2 SQIVND (reference sequence). The CDR3 has 13 residues. V lost 1 base and J 5 bases, leaving 5 bases between the germline ends. Here the CDR3 reads CASSIARNEKLFF. Here the CDR3 DNA reads TGTGCCAGTAGTATAGCCAGGAATGAAAAACTGTTTTTT.

CDR3 coding DNA: TGTGCCAGCAGCCTAGACCCTTTCAATCAGCCCCAGCATTTT. Protein product: CASSLDPFNQPQHF. The V call is TRBV6-5, the J call TRBJ1-5, with D unresolved. V lost 6 bases and J lost 3, with 12 bases in between. The CDR3 totals 14 residues. The germline V gene encodes CDR1 MNHEY and CDR2 SVGAGI.

This clone was picked up one time. The chain couples TRBV28 to TRBJ1-1; D gene uncertain. Germline V gene lookup returns CDR1 MDHEN and CDR2 SYDVKM. V gave up 8 bases and J gave up 1 base, with 5 bases separating them. The CDR3 contains 11 residues. The CDR3 nucleotides are TGTGCCAGCCACGGGAACACTGAAGCTTTCTTT. This encodes CASHGNTEAFF.

The chain couples TRBV7-9 to TRBJ1-1; D might be TRBD1 (6 bases). The CDR3 runs to 15 residues. The V end lost 5 bases, the J end lost 6 bases, and 19 bases lay between the germline ends. In germline, CDR1 is SEHNR, CDR2 FQNEAQ (reference sequence). The DNA of the CDR3 is TGTGCCAGCAGCGGGTACTCCCAGGGGAGGGCTGAAGCTTTCTTT. This gives the protein CASSGYSQGRAEAFF.

The rearrangement links TRBV7-9 to TRBJ2-3, with no clear D. The germline V gene has CDR1 SEHNR and CDR2 FQNEAQ (reference sequence). The CDR3 consists of 15 residues. Trimming left V 7 bases short and J 6 bases short, with 20 bases between. The CDR3, as DNA: TGTGCCAGCACCCATAGTGGTACGCCGGAGGATACGCAGTATTTT. It translates to CASTHSGTPEDTQYF.

The rearrangement links TRBV6-5 to TRBJ2-3; 7 bases map to TRBD2. The CDR3 has 14 amino acids. Germline V gene sequence: CDR1 MNHEY, CDR2 SVGAGI. The trim removed 5 bases at V and 2 bases at J, leaving 4 bases unmatched. The CDR3 DNA reads as TGTGCCAGCAGTCTAGCGGAGGCCACAGATACGCAGTATTTT. The encoded protein is CASSLAEATDTQYF.

A word on this clone: The limits of the CDR3 on the DNA are not certain, so only TCRdb's listed CDR3 is given. J is TRBJ1-4 and V is TRBV21-1; TRBD1 is the table's D call, not checked against the DNA. TRBV21-1 is a recognized pseudogene. The CDR3 adds up to 15 amino acids, both ends counted. CDR3 residues: CASSIQGYLCEKLFF.

The rearrangement links TRBV28 to TRBJ2-7; 11 bases agree with TRBD2. J was trimmed by 2 bases and V by 6 bases; bases with no gene match: 6. CDR1 is MDHEN, CDR2 SYDVKM, per germline. CDR3 length equals 15 residues. The CDR3 here is CASRPLAGGPYEQYF. The DNA of the CDR3 is TGTGCCAGCAGACCCTTAGCGGGGGGGCCCTACGAGCAGTACTTC.

The chain recombines TRBV5-6 with TRBJ2-3; D possibly corresponds to TRBD2 (5 bases). The CDR3 spans 12 residues. Germline lookup yields CDR1 SGHDT and CDR2 YYEEEE. Deletions cut 0 bases from V and 6 bases from J, with 5 bases between. CDR3 sequence (DNA): TGTGCCAGCAGCTTGGGCGGGGATACGCAGTATTTT. Amino acids: CASSLGGDTQYF. Full variable domain (rest looked up from reference TRBV5-6 and TRBJ2-3): DAGVTQSPTHLIKTRGQQVTLRCSPKSGHDTVSWYQQALGQGPQFIFQYYEEEERQRGNFPDRFSGHQFPNYSSELNVNALLLGDSALYLCASSLGGDTQYFGPGTRLTVL.

CDR3 sequence (DNA): TGTGCCAGCAGCTTGTCTAGCGGGGGCTACGAGCAGTACTTC. Amino acids: CASSLSSGGYEQYF. The V and J genes are TRBV5-4 and TRBJ2-7; 10 bases align to TRBD2. With V trimmed by 1 base and J by 3 bases, 1 base remained unmatched. CDR3 length: 14 residues. From germline, CDR1 is SGHNT and CDR2 YYREEE (reference sequence).

This chain links TRBV10-3 with TRBJ2-3; D unresolved. CDR1 and CDR2 from the germline V gene are ENHRY and SYGVKD. This CDR3 has 15 amino acids. V was shortened by 2 bases and J by 0 bases, with 9 bases between the two germline ends. The DNA of the CDR3 is TGTGCCATCAGTGAGGGCAGTTCTAGCACAGATACGCAGTATTTT. As protein: CAISEGSSSTDTQYF.

The V and J genes are TRBV30 and TRBJ1-6; D perhaps matches TRBD1 (6 bases). This CDR3 has 14 amino acids. V gave up 0 bases and J gave up 8 bases, with 11 bases separating them. Germline V gene lookup returns CDR1 GTSNPN and CDR2 SVGIG (reference sequence). The CDR3 protein is CAWSVTGRDSPLHF. The DNA of the CDR3 is TGTGCCTGGAGTGTAACAGGGAGGGATTCACCCCTCCACTTT.